This T cell receptor beta chain is drawn from a study of control samples from healthy donors and cancer patients. Clones were read by immunoSEQ multiplex PCR, and TCRdb kept only the in-frame ones, dropping some. The sample lists 95,000 to 150,000 clones; around 92% were seen once. The junction had 7 bases not matched to a gene; V was cut back by 5 bases and J by 16 bases. Germline CDR1 is SNHLY and CDR2 is FYNNEI. The length of the CDR3 is 11 residues. This TCR was sampled from a man of 80 years or more with head and neck cancer. The chain uses TRBV2 and TRBJ2-1; 8 bases agree with TRBD2. Sequencing was performed on PBMCs. CDR3 nucleotide sequence: TGTGCCAGCAGTCAGGCCGGGACTAGTTTCTTC. Its translation: CASSQAGTSFF.